Shown below are 18 T cell receptor beta chains from a single sample sequenced in a study of Tregs in tolerant kidney transplant recipients. Recipients received nonmyeloablative bone marrow transplants from related graft donors, with transient mixed chimerism. The assay was immunoSEQ multiplex PCR, and TCRdb's table has in-frame clones only and misses some. The profile shows tens of thousands of clones, approximately 93% of them singletons. Sequenced here: CD4+ T cells from blood (PBMCs), sampled 12 months after the transplant. The receptor source for this set is a human patient who received a combined kidney and bone marrow transplant. Some T cells may be graft donor cells.

The V gene is TRBV5-1, the J gene TRBJ1-1; 8 nucleotides match TRBD1. V lost 5 bases, J lost 4 bases, and 4 bases stayed unmatched. Germline lookup yields CDR1 SGHRS and CDR2 YFSETQ. CDR3 length: 13 amino acids. DNA for the CDR3: TGCGCCAGCAGGTCCACAGGGGGCACTGAAGCTTTCTTT. Translated, it gives CASRSTGGTEAFF.

V gene TRBV2 combines with J gene TRBJ2-2; D is possibly TRBD1 (6 bases). The germline V and J ends were trimmed by 6 bases and 2 bases, with 13 bases remaining between them. The CDR3 runs 15 residues. Germline V gene lookup returns CDR1 SNHLY and CDR2 FYNNEI. CDR3 residues: CASRLTGQNTGELFF. The DNA for the CDR3 is TGTGCCAGCAGGTTGACAGGTCAAAACACCGGGGAGCTGTTTTTT.

The chain couples TRBV6-1 to TRBJ2-4; 10 bases match TRBD1. V trimming: 4 bases; J trimming: 6 bases; junction bases outside the gene matches: 6. CDR3 length: 15 amino acids. Germline V gene sequence: CDR1 MNHNS, CDR2 SASEGT. CDR3 bases: TGTGCCAGCAGTGGACCGGGACAGGGGATAAACATTCAGTACTTC. Its translation is CASSGPGQGINIQYF.

This chain joins TRBV19 and TRBJ2-1; TRBD2 agrees at 9 bases. This CDR3 region has 15 residues. V lost 9 bases, J lost 7 bases, and 13 bases stayed unmatched. Germline CDR1 reads LNHDA; CDR2 reads SQIVND (reference sequence). The CDR3 DNA reads as TGTGCCAGATACCCAGTGGTAGCGGGAGTTAATGAGCAGTTCTTC. This gives the protein CARYPVVAGVNEQFF. Complete variable domain (other parts from reference TRBV19 and TRBJ2-1): DGGITQSPKYLFRKEGQNVTLSCEQNLNHDAMYWYRQDPGQGLRLIYYSQIVNDFQKGDIAEGYSVSREKKESFPLTVTSAQKNPTAFYLCARYPVVAGVNEQFFGPGTRLTVL.

This clone was observed once. The identical CDR3 is also encoded by other nucleotide sequences in the sample. The chain joins TRBV10-3 to TRBJ1-6; D gene ambiguous. The CDR3 runs to 13 residues. The germline V gene has CDR1 ENHRY and CDR2 SYGVKD. V lost 6 bases and J lost 4, with 7 bases in between. The CDR3 bases are TGTGCCATCAGCGACGGGTATAATTCACCCCTCCACTTT. Translating gives CAISDGYNSPLHF.

The chain is built from TRBV11-2 and TRBJ2-1; 9 nucleotides agree with TRBD2. CDR3 size: 15 residues. Germline CDR1 reads SGHAT; CDR2 reads FQNNGV. J gave up 10 bases and V 7 bases, and 14 bases lay outside the gene matches. CDR3 in amino acids: CASKVLQREVGEQFF. In DNA form, the CDR3 reads TGTGCCAGCAAAGTCCTCCAGCGGGAGGTGGGAGAGCAGTTCTTC.

The chain combines TRBV9 with TRBJ1-3; 8 nucleotides line up with TRBD1. Germline CDR1 and CDR2: SGDLS and YYNGEE. V was clipped by 4 bases and J by 2 bases; unmatched bases: 8. The CDR3 is 16 residues long. The CDR3 region is CASSTYGQGTGNTIYF. Here the CDR3 DNA reads TGTGCCAGCAGCACCTACGGACAGGGCACTGGAAACACCATATATTTT. Full variable domain (remainder filled in from reference TRBV9 and TRBJ1-3): DSGVTQTPKHLITATGQRVTLRCSPRSGDLSVYWYQQSLDQGLQFLIQYYNGEERAKGNILERFSAQQFPDLHSELNLSSLELGDSALYFCASSTYGQGTGNTIYFGEGSWLTVV.

This chain uses TRBV30 with TRBJ2-1, with D perhaps TRBD2 (6 bases). CDR1 and CDR2 from the germline V gene are GTSNPN and SVGIG (reference sequence). V was cut by 0 bases and J by 8 bases, with 23 bases left in between. The CDR3 length is 17 residues. CDR3 in DNA: TGTGCCTGGAGTGTTTTTAAGCGGGCACCCCGGGGCGATGAGCAGTTCTTC. Translation gives CAWSVFKRAPRGDEQFF.

The chain employs TRBV11-2 and TRBJ1-2; 7 nucleotides match TRBD1. The CDR3 covers 15 residues. V was pared by 5 bases and J by 3 bases, with 9 bases of the junction left unmatched. Germline V gene lookup returns CDR1 SGHAT and CDR2 FQNNGV. CDR3 DNA sequence: TGTGCCAGCAGCCCCTTGACAGGGAGCGACTATGGCTACACCTTC. Protein: CASSPLTGSDYGYTF.

V is TRBV7-3 and J is TRBJ2-3, with D perhaps matching TRBD1 (7 bases). This CDR3 comprises 15 residues. CDR1 and CDR2 from the germline V gene are SGHTA and FQGTGA. The V gene lost 2 bases and the J gene lost 2 bases, with 11 bases spanning the gap. CDR3 coding DNA: TGTGCCAGCAGCTTAGCAGGGGGGTACACAGATACGCAGTATTTT. It is translated as CASSLAGGYTDTQYF.

The chain is built from TRBV5-5 and TRBJ1-5; unclear D gene. Trimming stripped 3 bases from V and 2 bases from J, with 9 bases between. Germline assignment: CDR1 SGHKS and CDR2 YYEKEE (reference sequence). The CDR3 runs 14 residues. In DNA, the CDR3 is TGTGCCAGCAGCTGGACCGGGGGCAATCAGCCCCAGCATTTT. Protein product: CASSWTGGNQPQHF.

The gene calls are TRBV19 and TRBJ2-6, with a tentative D call TRBD2 (6 bases). V was shortened by 3 bases and J by 0 bases, with 21 bases between the two germline ends. The CDR3 sequence is 20 residues long. Germline V gene data show CDR1 as LNHDA and CDR2 as SQIVND (reference sequence). This chain's CDR3 is CASSMIWGTGLNSGANVLTF. DNA of the CDR3: TGTGCCAGTAGTATGATTTGGGGGACTGGCCTCAACTCTGGGGCCAACGTCCTGACTTTC.

The V gene is TRBV27, the J gene TRBJ2-3, with 9 bases aligning to TRBD2. The CDR3 consists of 16 residues. Trimming took 3 bases from V and 4 from J; bases not matched to a gene: 8. CDR1 and CDR2 from the germline V gene are MNHEY and SMNVEV (reference sequence). CDR3 loop: CASSFWRGGLADTQYF. For the CDR3, the DNA is TGTGCCAGCAGTTTCTGGCGGGGGGGCCTGGCAGATACGCAGTATTTT.

The chain couples TRBV9 to TRBJ1-2; a possible D gene is TRBD1 (6 bases). The CDR3 sequence is 14 residues long. Looked up from germline, CDR1 is SGDLS and CDR2 is YYNGEE. The V gene lost 4 bases and the J gene lost 2 bases, with 12 bases spanning the gap. This chain's CDR3 is CASSTSGQNYGYTF. In DNA form, the CDR3 reads TGTGCCAGCAGCACGTCCGGACAGAACTATGGCTACACCTTC.

This chain joins TRBV7-9 and TRBJ2-2; D is unclear. CDR1 is SEHNR, CDR2 FQNEAQ, per germline (reference sequence). The CDR3 length is 13 residues. V shed 3 bases and J shed 3 bases, with 5 bases lying between them. The DNA for the CDR3 is TGTGCCAGCAGCTTTTCGGACACCGGGGAGCTGTTTTTT. Translated: CASSFSDTGELFF. Combining the CDR3 with reference TRBV7-9 and TRBJ2-2 gives the whole variable domain DTGVSQNPRHKITKRGQNVTFRCDPISEHNRLYWYRQTLGQGPEFLTYFQNEAQLEKSRLLSDRFSAERPKGSFSTLEIQRTEQGDSAMYLCASSFSDTGELFFGEGSRLTVL.

The chain is built from TRBV4-3 and TRBJ2-1, with 10 bases identical to TRBD2. V lost 1 base, J lost 8 bases, and 14 bases stayed unmatched. Germline loops: CDR1 LGHNA, CDR2 YSLEER. This CDR3 region has 18 residues. The CDR3, as DNA: TGCGCCAGCAGCCAAGGCAAAAGCGGGAGGGCTGTTTTCTATGAGCAGTTCTTC. Encoded protein: CASSQGKSGRAVFYEQFF.

This clone was observed a single time. The chain recombines TRBV6-6 with TRBJ1-1; no firm D call. V was shortened by 11 bases and J by 7 bases, with 23 bases between the two germline ends. Per the germline V gene, CDR1 is MNHNY and CDR2 is SVGAGI (reference sequence). The length of the CDR3 is 14 residues. The CDR3 DNA is TGTGCCGCGCATACCCCCGGGGTAGTTGATGAAGCTTTCTTT. This encodes CAAHTPGVVDEAFF.

The rearrangement joins TRBV10-3 to TRBJ1-1; tentatively, D is TRBD1 (6 bases). Trimming cost V 3 bases and J 0 bases, with 17 bases left between them. Germline loops: CDR1 ENHRY, CDR2 SYGVKD. The CDR3 length is 17 residues. The CDR3 loop reads CAISDVISGTLNTEAFF. The DNA for the CDR3 is TGTGCCATCAGTGATGTTATTTCAGGGACATTGAACACTGAAGCTTTCTTT.